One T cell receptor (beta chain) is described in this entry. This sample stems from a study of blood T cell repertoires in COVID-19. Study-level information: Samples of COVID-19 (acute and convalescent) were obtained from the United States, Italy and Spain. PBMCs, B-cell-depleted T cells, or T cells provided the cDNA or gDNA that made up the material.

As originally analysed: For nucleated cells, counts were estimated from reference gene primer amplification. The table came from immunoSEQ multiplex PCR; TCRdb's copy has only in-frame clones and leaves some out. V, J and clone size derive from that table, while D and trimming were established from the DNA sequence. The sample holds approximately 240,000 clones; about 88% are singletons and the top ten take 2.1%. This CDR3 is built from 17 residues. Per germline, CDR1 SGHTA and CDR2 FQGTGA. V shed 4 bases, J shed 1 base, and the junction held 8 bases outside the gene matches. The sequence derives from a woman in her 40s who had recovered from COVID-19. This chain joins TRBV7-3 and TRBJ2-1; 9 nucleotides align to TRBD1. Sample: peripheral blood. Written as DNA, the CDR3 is TGTGCCAGCAGCTCCACAACGACAGGGGGATCCTACAATGAGCAGTTCTTC. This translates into CASSSTTTGGSYNEQFF.